Listed here are 14 T cell receptor beta chains from one sample, sequenced in a study of response to subunit inactivated influenza vaccine. TCRdb redid the calling of the RT-PCR reads with MiXCR, one entry per CDR3 protein. The sample shows 450,000 to 700,000 distinct CDR3 sequences, 11% to 15% of them seen only once. The specimen comprised PBMCs from blood, sampled approximately 13 days after vaccination. Receptors originate from a man aged 45 to 65 who received an inactivated influenza vaccine.

The chain recombines TRBV24-1 with TRBJ2-5; 8 bases are shared with TRBD1. From germline, CDR1 is KGHDR and CDR2 SFDVKD. The V segment lost 3 bases and the J segment 5 bases; nucleotides outside the gene matches: 10. The CDR3 runs 16 residues. The CDR3 bases are TGTGCCACCAGTGATCCCAAGGACAGGGCTTGGGAGACCCAGTACTTC. Translating gives CATSDPKDRAWETQYF.

The rearrangement joins TRBV28 to TRBJ2-7, with 7 bases aligning to TRBD1. The CDR3 is 13 amino acids. Germline CDR1 MDHEN, CDR2 SYDVKM. Germline trimming cut 4 bases from V and 5 bases from J; bases unmatched to any gene: 5. CDR3 loop: CASSWGQINEQYF. The CDR3 bases are TGTGCCAGCAGTTGGGGACAGATCAACGAGCAGTACTTC.

The chain is built from TRBV10-3 and TRBJ2-5; weak D call: TRBD2 (6 bases). V lost 2 bases and J 14 bases, leaving 21 bases between the germline ends. Per germline, CDR1 ENHRY and CDR2 SYGVKD. CDR3 size: 14 residues. The CDR3 region has the DNA TGTGCCATCAGTGAGAGAGGAGGGGAGTCTACCATATACTTC. Amino acid sequence: CAISERGGESTIYF.

This clonotype was observed a handful of times. The rearrangement uses TRBV30 and TRBJ2-4, with D unresolved. Per the germline V gene, CDR1 is GTSNPN and CDR2 is SVGIG (reference sequence). The CDR3 contains 13 residues. DNA of the CDR3: TGTGCAGTACTGGTGGAAGCCAAAAACATTCAGTACTTC. Amino acids: CAVLVEAKNIQYF. Variable domain in full (rest from reference TRBV30 and TRBJ2-4): SQTIHQWPATLVQPVGSPLSLECTVEGTSNPNLYWYRQAAGRGLQLLFYSVGIGQISSEVPQNLSASRPQDRQFILSSKKLLLSDSGFYLCAVLVEAKNIQYFGAGTRLSVL.

This clonotype occurred many times. The genes are TRBV4-1 and TRBJ1-2; the D is unclear. Trimming shortened V by 0 bases and J by 9 bases, and 20 bases separated the two germline ends. The germline V gene encodes CDR1 MGHRA and CDR2 YSYEKL. The CDR3 spans 16 residues. CDR3 loop: CASSQDFSRHPLRYTF. CDR3 coding DNA: TGCGCCAGCAGCCAAGATTTTTCCAGGCACCCCCTGCGCTACACCTTC.

This clonotype was seen a handful of times. This chain connects TRBV7-2 to TRBJ2-7; D is ambiguous. Germline V lookup: CDR1 SGHTA, CDR2 FQGNSA. The germline V and J ends were trimmed by 5 bases and 0 bases, with 17 bases remaining between them. The CDR3 spans 16 residues. The CDR3 loop reads CASSPPKGSTSYEQYF. Written as DNA, the CDR3 is TGTGCCAGCAGCCCTCCGAAGGGTTCCACCTCCTACGAGCAGTACTTC.

The chain has TRBV6-2 or TRBV6-3 and TRBJ2-3; tentative D call: TRBD2 (5 bases). Germline V lookup: CDR1 MNHEY, CDR2 SVGEGT. V was trimmed by 2 bases and J by 0 bases, leaving 12 bases between them. The CDR3 covers 16 residues. The CDR3 sequence is CASSYDQRISTDTQYF. In DNA form, the CDR3 reads TGTGCCAGCAGTTACGATCAGCGGATAAGCACAGATACGCAGTATTTT.

The gene calls are TRBV15 and TRBJ2-7; 10 nucleotides align to TRBD2. The CDR3 is 13 residues long. The germline V gene has CDR1 LNHNV and CDR2 YYDKDF (reference sequence). The CDR3 loop is CAGPSGSSYEQYF. DNA of the CDR3: TGTGCTGGCCCTAGCGGGAGTTCCTACGAGCAGTACTTC.

This chain joins TRBV5-6 and TRBJ2-3; no firm D call. V lost 2 bases and J lost 10, with 20 bases in between. Per germline, CDR1 SGHDT and CDR2 YYEEEE. This CDR3 contains 15 residues. The CDR3 here is CASSFVASGVLAQYF. CDR3 nucleotides: TGTGCCAGCAGCTTCGTTGCTAGTGGGGTTTTAGCGCAGTATTTT. Complete variable domain (other parts from reference TRBV5-6 and TRBJ2-3): DAGVTQSPTHLIKTRGQQVTLRCSPKSGHDTVSWYQQALGQGPQFIFQYYEEEERQRGNFPDRFSGHQFPNYSSELNVNALLLGDSALYLCASSFVASGVLAQYFGPGTRLTVL.

The chain couples TRBV5-4 to TRBJ2-5; no firm D call. Germline V gives CDR1 SGHNT, CDR2 YYREEE (reference sequence). The ends were cut back, 2 bases at V and 2 bases at J, with 10 bases in the middle. This CDR3 has 14 residues. Written as DNA, the CDR3 is TGTGCCAGCAGCTTCGAGAGGAGTCAAGAGACCCAGTACTTC. This gives the protein CASSFERSQETQYF.

The chain uses TRBV5-6 and TRBJ1-1; D ambiguous. Looked up from germline, CDR1 is SGHDT and CDR2 is YYEEEE. The V and J ends lost 2 bases and 3 bases respectively, with 5 bases between them. The CDR3 loop spans 12 amino acids. CDR3 loop: CASSFAYTEAFF. The CDR3 nucleotides read TGTGCCAGCAGCTTCGCGTACACTGAAGCTTTCTTT.

There are many counts of this clonotype. The gene calls are TRBV2 and TRBJ2-5; weak D call: TRBD1 (6 bases). Deletions cut 4 bases from V and 5 bases from J, with 14 bases between. This CDR3 spans 14 amino acids. Per germline, CDR1 SNHLY and CDR2 FYNNEI. CDR3 DNA sequence: TGTGCCAGCAGTGCACAGGGTAGGGGTGAGACCCAGTACTTC. It translates to CASSAQGRGETQYF. The entire variable domain, with the rest obtained from reference TRBV2 and TRBJ2-5, is as follows: EPEVTQTPSHQVTQMGQEVILRCVPISNHLYFYWYRQILGQKVEFLVSFYNNEISEKSEIFDDQFSVERPDGSNFTLKIRSTKLEDSAMYFCASSAQGRGETQYFGPGTRLLVL.

This clonotype occurred many times. CDR3: CSASENRGWSNQPQHF. The CDR3, as DNA: TGCAGTGCTTCGGAAAACAGGGGATGGAGCAATCAGCCCCAGCATTTT. The J gene is TRBJ1-5, the V gene TRBV20-1; 7 positions agree with TRBD1. The V segment lost 5 bases and the J segment 1 base; nucleotides outside the gene matches: 11. This CDR3 is 16 amino acids long. CDR1 is DFQATT and CDR2 is SNEGSKA in the germline V gene (reference sequence).

This clonotype was seen only a few times. The chain joins TRBV11-2 to TRBJ2-1; 8 positions match TRBD2. This CDR3 contains 14 residues. V shed 1 base and J 6 bases; nucleotides not matched to a gene: 2. The germline gives CDR1 SGHAT, CDR2 FQNNGV. The chain's CDR3 is CASSLGGLANEQFF. CDR3 DNA sequence: TGTGCCAGCAGCTTAGGAGGACTAGCCAATGAGCAGTTCTTC.